The next 30 T cell receptor beta chains were all read from a single sample in a study of blood T cell repertoires in COVID-19. Sequenced by immunoSEQ multiplex PCR; TCRdb stores in-frame clones only, minus some. Of 200,000 to 300,000 clones listed, more than 85% were seen once; the top ten hold 5.5% to 9%. Source material: peripheral blood. These receptors all stem from an older woman with active or convalescent COVID-19.

The chain is built from TRBV7-2 and TRBJ1-2; possible D gene TRBD1, 5 bases. Germline CDR1 and CDR2: SGHTA and FQGNSA. CDR3 size: 14 residues. V was shortened by 3 bases and J by 3 bases, with 11 bases between the two germline ends. CDR3 coding DNA: TGTGCCAGCAGCTTGACCAGGGTGGACTATGGCTACACCTTC. This gives the protein CASSLTRVDYGYTF.

This clone was counted a few times. The rearrangement uses TRBV2 and TRBJ1-1; tentatively, D is TRBD1 (6 bases). V shed 8 bases and J shed 7 bases, with 11 bases lying between them. Germline CDR1 is SNHLY and CDR2 is FYNNEI. The CDR3 has 11 residues. CDR3 DNA: TGTGCCAGCCGTACAGGGAGTGAAGCTTTCTTT. Its translation: CASRTGSEAFF. Full variable domain (rest looked up from reference TRBV2 and TRBJ1-1): EPEVTQTPSHQVTQMGQEVILRCVPISNHLYFYWYRQILGQKVEFLVSFYNNEISEKSEIFDDQFSVERPDGSNFTLKIRSTKLEDSAMYFCASRTGSEAFFGQGTRLTVV.

V is TRBV6-4 and J is TRBJ2-1, with a weak D call TRBD2 (5 bases). CDR3 length equals 11 residues. CDR1 MRHNA and CDR2 SNTAGT come from the germline V gene. The ends were cut back, 6 bases at V and 9 bases at J, with 9 bases in the middle. CDR3: CASRLGSEQFF. As DNA, the CDR3 is TGTGCCAGCAGATTGGGGAGTGAGCAGTTCTTC.

Note on this clone: This CDR3 is also generated by other DNA sequences in the sample. The chain has TRBV3-1 (or the pseudogene TRBV3-2) and TRBJ1-1; no clear D gene. The CDR3 sequence is 13 residues long. Trimming shortened V by 1 base and J by 5 bases, and 8 bases separated the two germline ends. Per the germline V gene, CDR1 is LGHDT and CDR2 is YNNKEL (reference sequence). CDR3 in DNA: TGTGCCAGCAGCCAAGGTAGAGGGACTGAAGCTTTCTTT. This encodes CASSQGRGTEAFF.

The table lists this clone with a few counts. V usage is TRBV6-6 and J usage is TRBJ1-4, with 7 nucleotides matching TRBD1. The CDR3 totals 14 residues. CDR1 is MNHNY and CDR2 is SVGAGI in the germline V gene (reference sequence). V shed 7 bases, J shed 4 bases, and the junction held 6 bases outside the gene matches. CDR3 nucleotide sequence: TGTGCCAGCAAACCGCAGGGGGTTAATGAAAAACTGTTTTTT. Its translation: CASKPQGVNEKLFF.

In regard to this clone: In the same sample, other DNA sequences code for this CDR3. V and J are TRBV5-1 and TRBJ2-3, with 8 bases aligning to TRBD1. The CDR3 spans 15 residues. The ends lost 0 bases at V and 3 bases at J; junction bases unmatched: 3. Germline CDR1 reads SGHRS; CDR2 reads YFSETQ. The CDR3 sequence is CASSLDRGSTDTQYF. CDR3 bases: TGCGCCAGCAGCTTGGACAGGGGGAGTACAGATACGCAGTATTTT.

The chain uses TRBV12-3 or TRBV12-4 and TRBJ1-6; D ambiguous. The CDR3 is made up of 12 amino acids. Trimming removed 7 bases from V and 7 bases from J, with 8 bases in between. The CDR3 DNA reads as TGTGCCAGCAATCAGGAAAATTCACCCCTCCACTTT. Translation gives CASNQENSPLHF.

The rearrangement links TRBV7-2 to TRBJ2-7, with 12 bases lining up with TRBD2. V shed 2 bases, J shed 8 bases, and the junction held 13 bases outside the gene matches. This CDR3 comprises 17 residues. Germline V gene data show CDR1 as SGHTA and CDR2 as FQGNSA. The CDR3 loop is CASSLILAGGGLTKQYF. The DNA for the CDR3 is TGTGCCAGCAGCTTAATACTAGCGGGGGGCGGGCTTACGAAGCAGTACTTC.

The genes are TRBV5-1 and TRBJ1-1; no definite D call. This CDR3 has 14 amino acids. Trimming left V 4 bases short and J 7 bases short, with 17 bases between. Germline CDR1 is SGHRS and CDR2 is YFSETQ. This chain's CDR3 is CASSQPGPSGEAFF. The CDR3 DNA reads TGCGCCAGCAGCCAGCCCGGCCCATCGGGTGAAGCTTTCTTT.

The chain employs TRBV2 and TRBJ2-6; D ambiguous. V gave up 6 bases and J gave up 0 bases, with 9 bases separating them. Germline loops: CDR1 SNHLY, CDR2 FYNNEI. The CDR3 is made up of 15 amino acids. CDR3 in DNA: TGTGCCAGCAGCCCACGGTACTCTGGGGCCAACGTCCTGACTTTC. This encodes CASSPRYSGANVLTF.

V gene TRBV7-9 combines with J gene TRBJ2-2; a possible D gene is TRBD1 (5 bases). The CDR3 consists of 15 residues. V lost 3 bases and J lost 6, with 14 bases in between. CDR1 is SEHNR, CDR2 FQNEAQ, per germline (reference sequence). CDR3 sequence: CASSFLRGISGELFF. The CDR3 DNA reads as TGTGCCAGCAGCTTTCTAAGGGGAATTTCCGGGGAGCTGTTTTTT.

This chain links TRBV5-1 with TRBJ1-1; perhaps TRBD1 as D (5 bases). This CDR3 is built from 17 residues. V lost 5 bases to trimming and J lost 1 base, with 21 bases between them. Germline V gene sequence: CDR1 SGHRS, CDR2 YFSETQ. CDR3 nucleotides: TGCGCCAGCAGGATTTTGGGGCAGGGAAGCTCGAACACTGAAGCTTTCTTT. Its protein is CASRILGQGSSNTEAFF. Full variable domain (rest looked up from reference TRBV5-1 and TRBJ1-1): KAGVTQTPRYLIKTRGQQVTLSCSPISGHRSVSWYQQTPGQGLQFLFEYFSETQRNKGNFPGRFSGRQFSNSRSEMNVSTLELGDSALYLCASRILGQGSSNTEAFFGQGTRLTVV.

V usage is TRBV5-7 and J usage is TRBJ2-2; D perhaps matches TRBD2 (5 bases). TRBV5-7 is an open reading frame whose function is uncertain. The CDR3 runs to 14 residues. CDR3 in DNA: TGTGGGCCCCTAGAGGGTGAAACCAACGGGGAGCTGTTTTTT. Translation gives CGPLEGETNGELFF.

A few counts support this clone. The V call is TRBV7-9, the J call TRBJ1-3; D is undetermined. CDR1 is SEHNR and CDR2 is FQNEAQ in the germline V gene (reference sequence). CDR3 length equals 16 residues. Trimming took off 5 bases at V and 0 bases at J, with 14 bases between the two ends. The CDR3 DNA reads as TGTGCCAGCAGCACCTACAGTATTTTCTCTGGAAACACCATATATTTT. It codes for CASSTYSIFSGNTIYF.

V gene TRBV24-1 combines with J gene TRBJ1-4, with unresolved D. V gave up 12 bases and J gave up 0 bases, with 10 bases separating them. CDR1 is KGHDR, CDR2 SFDVKD, per germline. CDR3 length equals 13 residues. DNA of the CDR3: TGTGCCGTCTCGGGAGCAACTAATGAAAAACTGTTTTTT. This sequence encodes CAVSGATNEKLFF.

The chain couples TRBV5-8 to TRBJ1-2; D uncertain. CDR3 size: 16 residues. Trimming stripped 0 bases from V and 7 bases from J, with 19 bases between. From germline, CDR1 is SGHTS and CDR2 YDEGEE. The CDR3 DNA reads TGTGCCAGCAGCTTGGCCCTTGCCAGGTCATACCTTGGCTACACCTTC. It specifies CASSLALARSYLGYTF.

The CDR3: CASRESAAGNTIYF. The CDR3 nucleotides are TGTGCCAGCAGGGAGTCCGCGGCTGGAAACACCATATATTTT. The rearrangement links TRBV25-1 to TRBJ1-3, with D uncertain. Trimming removed 6 bases at V and 2 bases at J, with 11 bases between. Germline CDR1 is MGHDK and CDR2 is SYGVNS. The CDR3 has 14 residues.

In its sample, this clone was seen once. The chain is built from TRBV6-5 and TRBJ1-1, with D perhaps TRBD1 (6 bases). V lost 4 bases, J lost 8 bases, and 14 bases lay in between. The germline CDR1 and CDR2 sequences are MNHEY and SVGAGI. The CDR3 has 13 residues. Written as DNA, the CDR3 is TGTGCCAGCAGTTTACGGTCACAGGGAGAAGCTTTCTTT. Amino acids: CASSLRSQGEAFF.

The chain is built from TRBV11-2 and TRBJ2-7; a possible D gene is TRBD2 (5 bases). CDR1 is SGHAT, CDR2 FQNNGV, per germline. V shed 6 bases and J shed 7 bases, with 10 bases lying between them. The CDR3 extends over 11 amino acids. The CDR3 DNA reads as TGTGCCAGCAGTCGCCCGGGGGAGCAGTACTTC. It codes for CASSRPGEQYF.

In this sample, this clone turned up once. V is TRBV15 and J is TRBJ2-3; tentatively, D is TRBD1 (6 bases). The CDR3 runs to 15 residues. Trimming stripped 5 bases from V and 6 bases from J, with 18 bases between. Germline CDR1 is LNHNV and CDR2 is YYDKDF (reference sequence). CDR3 sequence (DNA): TGTGCCACCAGCGGTAGACAGGCCGCGTGGGATACGCAGTATTTT. This encodes CATSGRQAAWDTQYF. Looking up the rest from reference TRBV15 and TRBJ2-3 gives the full variable domain: DAMVIQNPRYQVTQFGKPVTLSCSQTLNHNVMYWYQQKSSQAPKLLFHYYDKDFNNEADTPDNFQSRRPNTSFCFLDIRSPGLGDTAMYLCATSGRQAAWDTQYFGPGTRLTVL.

The rearrangement uses TRBV7-2 and TRBJ1-6, with D perhaps matching TRBD1 (5 bases). The length of the CDR3 is 14 residues. V lost 1 base and J lost 8, with 9 bases in between. Germline V gene data show CDR1 as SGHTA and CDR2 as FQGNSA. The CDR3 reads CASSLGAGYSPLHF. CDR3 DNA: TGTGCCAGCAGCTTAGGGGCAGGGTATTCACCCCTCCACTTT.

This chain connects TRBV18 to TRBJ2-5; D uncertain. V lost 4 bases and J lost 3, with 9 bases in between. The CDR3 spans 13 residues. The germline V gene encodes CDR1 KGHSH and CDR2 LQKENI. The CDR3 spells CASSRVQEETQYF. The CDR3, as DNA: TGTGCCAGCTCACGGGTGCAGGAAGAGACCCAGTACTTC.

The chain has TRBV24-1 and TRBJ1-2; possibly TRBD1 for D (5 bases). Per germline, CDR1 KGHDR and CDR2 SFDVKD. The CDR3 is 12 residues long. Trimming cost V 1 base and J 8 bases, with 7 bases left between them. In DNA, the CDR3 is TGTGCCACCAGTGATTTAGGGGTCGGCTACACCTTC. Encoded protein: CATSDLGVGYTF.

The chain joins TRBV27 to TRBJ1-3, with TRBD1 identical over 9 bases. V was clipped by 5 bases and J by 9 bases; unmatched bases: 8. This CDR3 is built from 14 residues. Germline V gives CDR1 MNHEY, CDR2 SMNVEV (reference sequence). The CDR3 reads CASSPRDRVGTIYF. The CDR3 DNA sequence: TGTGCCAGCAGTCCACGGGACAGGGTGGGCACCATATATTTT.

The chain employs TRBV7-2 and TRBJ1-2; possibly TRBD1 for D (5 bases). CDR1 and CDR2 (germline): SGHTA, FQGNSA. V was trimmed by 4 bases and J by 2 bases, leaving 14 bases between them. The CDR3 totals 15 residues. The CDR3 region is CASSSRTGGNYGYTF. The DNA for the CDR3 is TGTGCCAGCAGCTCGCGGACCGGGGGGAACTATGGCTACACCTTC.

The J gene is TRBJ2-3, the V gene TRBV5-5, with a weak D call TRBD2 (5 bases). V was clipped by 4 bases and J by 3 bases, with 21 bases between them. Germline-derived CDR1 and CDR2 are SGHKS and YYEKEE (reference sequence). The CDR3 length is 17 residues. The DNA of the CDR3 is TGTGCCAGCAGCAGTCAAATGCGGGCCTCATTGACAGATACGCAGTATTTT. Its protein is CASSSQMRASLTDTQYF.

V gene TRBV18 combines with J gene TRBJ2-7, with 7 bases identical to TRBD2. CDR1 and CDR2 (germline): KGHSH, LQKENI. The junction had 9 bases not matched to a gene; V was cut back by 3 bases and J by 4 bases. CDR3 length: 15 residues. This CDR3 reads CASSPSSGAKYEQYF. The DNA for the CDR3 is TGTGCCAGCTCACCGTCGAGCGGGGCGAAGTACGAGCAGTACTTC.

V is TRBV24-1 and J is TRBJ2-1; D call uncertain. Germline values: CDR1 KGHDR, CDR2 SFDVKD. This CDR3 contains 13 residues. The V gene lost 9 bases and the J gene lost 0 bases, with 8 bases spanning the gap. Here the CDR3 DNA reads TGTGCCACCTCCCCCGGCTCCTACAATGAGCAGTTCTTC. Protein product: CATSPGSYNEQFF.

This clone appeared a few times. This chain joins TRBV5-4 and TRBJ2-5, with D possibly being TRBD2 (6 bases). Per the germline V gene, CDR1 is SGHNT and CDR2 is YYREEE (reference sequence). This CDR3 has 13 amino acids. Trimming removed 3 bases at V and 5 bases at J, with 11 bases between. CDR3 DNA: TGTGCCAGCAGCTACCCGGGGAGGGAGACCCAGTACTTC. As protein: CASSYPGRETQYF. The full variable domain, with the rest looked up from reference TRBV5-4 and TRBJ2-5, is ETGVTQSPTHLIKTRGQQVTLRCSSQSGHNTVSWYQQALGQGPQFIFQYYREEENGRGNFPPRFSGLQFPNYSSELNVNALELDDSALYLCASSYPGRETQYFGPGTRLLVL.

The chain recombines TRBV5-6 with TRBJ2-2; TRBD1 matches 10 bases. V dropped 4 bases and J dropped 3; count of bases not matched to a gene: 6. CDR3 length: 16 amino acids. Germline V CDR1 and CDR2: SGHDT, YYEEEE. Written as DNA, the CDR3 is TGTGCCAGCAGCACAGAAGGGACAGGGGACACCGGGGAGCTGTTTTTT. It translates to CASSTEGTGDTGELFF.